These 27 T cell receptor beta chains came from one sample sequenced in a study of a mutant IDH1 vaccine in newly diagnosed glioma listed by TCRdb under 2021. The sample's time point, from its label and the paper: week 47, end of study. A 20-mer mutant IDH1 peptide at 300 micrograms in Montanide made up each vaccine dose, which was injected subcutaneously together with topical imiquimod. The receptor library was made with the immunoSEQ multiplex PCR assay. Sourced from immuneACCESS, this table was stored by TCRdb with only in-frame sequences that have V and J called. A share of the clones is absent; for the studies checked, an unresolved V gene accounts for under half, and the remainder has no known explanation. The table for this sample lists over 75,000 clones; 70% to 90% of them were counted only once. 4% to 5.5% of the sample is taken by the ten largest. Antigens for these TCRs are unknown. Sequences were derived from PBMCs, sampled from a glioma patient whose treatment included an IDH1 peptide vaccine. The receptors were gathered from a man aged 40-55 years with glioma.

This clone was detected only a few times. V usage is TRBV30 and J usage is TRBJ1-1, with D tentatively TRBD1 (6 bases). The V gene lost 3 bases and the J gene lost 4 bases, with 12 bases spanning the gap. The CDR3 sequence is 13 residues long. CDR1 and CDR2 from the germline V gene are GTSNPN and SVGIG (reference sequence). CDR3 in DNA: TGTGCCTGGAGCATAGGGGGGACCACTGAAGCTTTCTTT. It encodes CAWSIGGTTEAFF. Filled out from reference TRBV30 and TRBJ1-1, the complete variable domain reads SQTIHQWPATLVQPVGSPLSLECTVEGTSNPNLYWYRQAAGRGLQLLFYSVGIGQISSEVPQNLSASRPQDRQFILSSKKLLLSDSGFYLCAWSIGGTTEAFFGQGTRLTVV.

The chain recombines TRBV7-2 with TRBJ2-7; D remains unclear. Germline CDR1 is SGHTA and CDR2 is FQGNSA. V was shortened by 4 bases and J by 2 bases, with 12 bases between the two germline ends. This CDR3 is 14 amino acids long. CDR3 nucleotide sequence: TGTGCCAGCAGCTCCGGCGCAGTCCCCTACGAGCAGTACTTC. The encoded protein is CASSSGAVPYEQYF.

The chain uses TRBV18 and TRBJ2-1, with D unclear. The CDR3 has 10 residues. From germline, CDR1 is KGHSH and CDR2 LQKENI. Trimming stripped 4 bases from V and 7 bases from J, with 2 bases between. CDR3 sequence reads: CASSQNEQFF. The CDR3 region has the DNA TGTGCCAGCTCACAAAATGAGCAGTTCTTC.

The V call is TRBV6-1, the J call TRBJ1-2; 7 positions agree with TRBD1. Germline assignment: CDR1 MNHNS and CDR2 SASEGT. V lost 0 bases and J lost 3; bases outside the gene matches: 1. The CDR3 loop spans 14 amino acids. The CDR3 loop is CASSEAQGDYGYTF. CDR3 bases: TGTGCCAGCAGTGAAGCCCAGGGGGACTATGGCTACACCTTC.

This clone has a handful of counts. J is TRBJ1-5 and V is TRBV2; TRBD1 aligns across 8 bases. The germline V gene has CDR1 SNHLY and CDR2 FYNNEI. The CDR3 is made up of 14 amino acids. V was clipped by 7 bases and J by 4 bases; unmatched bases: 6. The CDR3, as DNA: TGTGCCAGCAAAGGGACAGGAGATAATCAGCCCCAGCATTTT. It is translated as CASKGTGDNQPQHF.

The gene calls are TRBV19 and TRBJ1-1; maybe TRBD1 (6 bases). This CDR3 has 14 residues. The V end was cut by 6 bases, the J end by 2 bases, with 13 bases between. CDR1 is LNHDA and CDR2 is SQIVND in the germline V gene (reference sequence). In nucleotides, the CDR3 is TGTGCCAGTAGCCCCCGGGACATCAACACTGAAGCTTTCTTT. Translated: CASSPRDINTEAFF.

V and J are TRBV6-5 and TRBJ2-2; TRBD1 is a possible D gene (6 bases). Germline assignment: CDR1 MNHEY and CDR2 SVGAGI. CDR3 length: 15 amino acids. Trimming pared 5 bases from V and 2 bases from J, leaving 12 bases between. This CDR3 is CASSPTGTNTGELFF. The CDR3 nucleotides read TGTGCCAGCAGTCCGACCGGGACAAACACCGGGGAGCTGTTTTTT.

This chain joins TRBV30 and TRBJ1-6; maybe TRBD1 (5 bases). Germline V gene sequence: CDR1 GTSNPN, CDR2 SVGIG (reference sequence). The CDR3 runs to 13 residues. Trimming shortened V by 1 base and J by 8 bases, and 9 bases separated the two germline ends. CDR3 sequence (DNA): TGTGCCTGGAGTGGGATGGGGGATTCACCCCTCCACTTT. The encoded protein is CAWSGMGDSPLHF.

This clone was recorded only once. The chain links TRBV5-5 to TRBJ2-3; perhaps TRBD2 as D (5 bases). The CDR3 sequence is 15 residues long. Germline lookup yields CDR1 SGHKS and CDR2 YYEKEE (reference sequence). V shed 1 base and J shed 10 bases, with 19 bases lying between them. CDR3 sequence: CASSLSLERSRAQYF. In nucleotides, the CDR3 is TGTGCCAGCAGCTTGAGCTTGGAGCGGTCGCGGGCGCAGTATTTT. The full variable domain, rest sourced from reference TRBV5-5 and TRBJ2-3, is DAGVTQSPTHLIKTRGQQVTLRCSPISGHKSVSWYQQVLGQGPQFIFQYYEKEERGRGNFPDRFSARQFPNYSSELNVNALLLGDSALYLCASSLSLERSRAQYFGPGTRLTVL.

In its sample, this clone was seen once. The chain has TRBV15 and TRBJ2-6; D remains ambiguous. CDR1 is LNHNV and CDR2 is YYDKDF in the germline V gene (reference sequence). The CDR3 is 16 amino acids. The V end lost 0 bases, the J end lost 4 bases, and 10 bases lay between the germline ends. CDR3 DNA: TGTGCCACCAGCAGAGATCGGCCCTCCGGGGCCAACGTCCTGACTTTC. This encodes CATSRDRPSGANVLTF. Full variable domain (rest looked up from reference TRBV15 and TRBJ2-6): DAMVIQNPRYQVTQFGKPVTLSCSQTLNHNVMYWYQQKSSQAPKLLFHYYDKDFNNEADTPDNFQSRRPNTSFCFLDIRSPGLGDTAMYLCATSRDRPSGANVLTFGAGSRLTVL.

The genes are TRBV2 and TRBJ2-3; tentatively, D is TRBD2 (5 bases). V lost 6 bases and J 0 bases, leaving 10 bases between the germline ends. This CDR3 is built from 14 residues. Germline V gene sequence: CDR1 SNHLY, CDR2 FYNNEI. CDR3 protein: CASRKRGSTDTQYF. As DNA, the CDR3 is TGTGCCAGCAGGAAGCGAGGGAGCACAGATACGCAGTATTTT.

The genes are TRBV7-2 and TRBJ2-7; possible D gene TRBD1, 6 bases. Germline lookup yields CDR1 SGHTA and CDR2 FQGNSA. The CDR3 runs 13 residues. Trimming shortened V by 1 base and J by 4 bases, and 8 bases separated the two germline ends. In DNA form, the CDR3 reads TGTGCCAGCAGCTTAGGGGGGCGGTACGAGCAGTACTTC. This gives the protein CASSLGGRYEQYF.

The chain combines TRBV19 with TRBJ1-5, with TRBD1 matching 8 bases. The CDR3 consists of 17 residues. Germline V gives CDR1 LNHDA, CDR2 SQIVND (reference sequence). The V and J ends lost 3 bases and 2 bases, in that order; junction bases with no gene match: 9. As DNA, the CDR3 is TGTGCCAGTAGTATGATTCAGGGGGCGCGGGGCAATCAGCCCCAGCATTTT. Translated, it gives CASSMIQGARGNQPQHF.

This clone was seen just once. The chain couples TRBV6-4 to TRBJ2-7; possible D gene TRBD1, 5 bases. V was cut by 5 bases and J by 2 bases, with 16 bases left in between. The CDR3 loop spans 15 amino acids. CDR1 is MRHNA and CDR2 is SNTAGT in the germline V gene. The CDR3 sequence: CASSIAAWGAYEQYF. CDR3 coding DNA: TGTGCCAGCAGTATAGCTGCCTGGGGCGCCTACGAGCAGTACTTC.

Of note for this clone: One junction end disagrees with the germline gene, perhaps due to a read error. The V and J genes are TRBV6-1 and TRBJ2-7; D remains unclear. This CDR3 contains 12 residues. From germline, CDR1 is MNHNS and CDR2 SASEGT. As DNA, the CDR3 is TGTGCCAGCAGGGAAGGCTCCTACGAGCAGTACTTC. Its protein is CASREGSYEQYF.

This sequence joins TRBV7-6 and TRBJ2-3; a possible D gene is TRBD1 (6 bases). This CDR3 is 16 amino acids long. Germline V gives CDR1 SGHVS, CDR2 FNYEAQ. V lost 5 bases and J lost 5, with 20 bases in between. Here the CDR3 reads CASSPRGGGYLDTQYF. CDR3 bases: TGTGCCAGCAGCCCGCGTGGTGGGGGCTACTTAGATACGCAGTATTTT.

The CDR3 DNA follows: TGCGCCAGCAGTGGACTAGCGGGGGCCTACAATGAGCAGTTCTTC. It codes for CASSGLAGAYNEQFF. The chain links TRBV10-2 to TRBJ2-1; 12 bases are shared with TRBD2. Germline CDR1 WSHSY, CDR2 SAAADI. V was pared by 4 bases and J by 2 bases, with 0 bases of the junction left unmatched. This CDR3 region has 15 residues.

The chain uses TRBV7-8 and TRBJ2-7; 9 bases are shared with TRBD2. The length of the CDR3 is 15 residues. J lost 2 bases, V lost 1 base, and 3 bases had no gene match. The germline gives CDR1 SGHVS, CDR2 FQNEAQ. The CDR3 here is CASSLVAGGTYEQYF. Here the CDR3 DNA reads TGTGCCAGCAGCTTAGTGGCGGGAGGGACCTACGAGCAGTACTTC. Based on the CDR3 plus reference TRBV7-8 and TRBJ2-7, the full variable domain is GAGVSQSPRYKVAKRGQDVALRCDPISGHVSLFWYQQALGQGPEFLTYFQNEAQLDKSGLPSDRFFAERPEGSVSTLKIQRTQQEDSAVYLCASSLVAGGTYEQYFGPGTRLTVT.

V is TRBV5-4 and J is TRBJ2-3; D tentatively fits TRBD1 or TRBD2 (5 bases each). CDR3 length equals 16 residues. The germline V gene encodes CDR1 SGHNT and CDR2 YYREEE (reference sequence). Trimming stripped 4 bases from V and 2 bases from J, with 17 bases between. The DNA of the CDR3 is TGTGCCAGCAGCCCCTACCCGGGACGAGACACAGATACGCAGTATTTT. It specifies CASSPYPGRDTDTQYF.

This chain links TRBV6-5 with TRBJ1-4, with 8 bases lining up with TRBD1. Germline loops: CDR1 MNHEY, CDR2 SVGAGI. The CDR3 spans 15 residues. The junction had 1 base not matched to a gene; V was cut back by 2 bases and J by 2 bases. The CDR3 here is CASSYRTGTNEKLFF. DNA for the CDR3: TGTGCCAGCAGTTACCGGACAGGGACTAATGAAAAACTGTTTTTT.

The rearrangement joins TRBV5-4 to TRBJ2-5; D perhaps matches TRBD2 (6 bases). CDR3 size: 15 residues. The germline V gene has CDR1 SGHNT and CDR2 YYREEE (reference sequence). The V and J ends lost 3 bases and 0 bases respectively, with 12 bases between them. The CDR3 DNA follows: TGTGCCAGCAGCTCCGGGGGTTCGTACCAAGAGACCCAGTACTTC. This codes for CASSSGGSYQETQYF.

This chain connects TRBV4-3 to TRBJ2-1; 7 bases match TRBD2. With 0 bases clipped from V and 7 bases from J, the junction kept 6 bases outside the gene matches. The CDR3 consists of 15 residues. Germline CDR1 is LGHNA and CDR2 is YSLEER. The CDR3 spells CASSQEGTTANEQFF. The CDR3 nucleotides are TGCGCCAGCAGCCAAGAGGGGACTACCGCGAATGAGCAGTTCTTC.

CDR3 in DNA: TGTGCCAGCAGTCTTCCGACAGACCCGCAAGAGACCCAGTACTTC. It specifies CASSLPTDPQETQYF. V is TRBV28 and J is TRBJ2-5, with D perhaps matching TRBD1 (5 bases). The CDR3 sequence is 15 residues long. Germline CDR1 reads MDHEN; CDR2 reads SYDVKM. V shed 5 bases and J shed 2 bases, with 15 bases lying between them.

In its sample, this clone was seen a few times. Relative to the germline gene, one junction end is altered; a read error may explain this. CDR3 sequence: CASSLEDGLELFF. The CDR3 nucleotides are TGTGCTAGCAGCTTAGAGGACGGGTTAGAGCTGTTTTTT. The V and J genes are TRBV7-7 and TRBJ2-2; D is undetermined. CDR1 is SSHAT and CDR2 is FNYEAQ in the germline V gene (reference sequence). CDR3 length: 13 residues. The full variable domain, completed using reference TRBV7-7 and TRBJ2-2, is GAGVSQSPRYKVTKRGQDVTLRCDPISSHATLYWYQQALGQGPEFLTYFNYEAQPDKSGLPSDRFSAERPEGSISTLTIQRTEQRDSAMYRCASSLEDGLELFFGEGSRLTVL.

In its sample, this clone was seen once. The V gene is TRBV6-5, the J gene TRBJ2-7; a weak D match, TRBD2 (6 bases). Looked up from germline, CDR1 is MNHEY and CDR2 is SVGAGI. This CDR3 spans 14 amino acids. Trimming removed 0 bases at V and 6 bases at J, with 12 bases between. Written as DNA, the CDR3 is TGTGCCAGCAGTTACTCGGAGGGAAGAGTCGAGCAGTACTTC. Protein product: CASSYSEGRVEQYF.

This clone occurred once. CDR3 sequence reads: CASTKQWSNQPQHF. Written as DNA, the CDR3 is TGTGCCAGCACCAAGCAGTGGAGCAATCAGCCCCAGCATTTT. V usage is TRBV6-1 and J usage is TRBJ1-5, with D hard to call. The V and J ends lost 7 bases and 1 base respectively, with 11 bases between them. Germline V lookup: CDR1 MNHNS, CDR2 SASEGT. The length of the CDR3 is 14 residues.

The chain links TRBV7-8 to TRBJ2-3; tentatively, D is TRBD1 (5 bases). This CDR3 region has 16 residues. Trimming pared 1 base from V and 1 base from J, leaving 12 bases between. Germline V lookup: CDR1 SGHVS, CDR2 FQNEAQ. The CDR3 here is CASSLGTGGGTDTQYF. CDR3 nucleotides: TGTGCCAGCAGCTTAGGTACAGGCGGCGGCACAGATACGCAGTATTTT.